These 22 T cell receptor beta chains were all obtained from the same sample, sequenced in a study of blood T cell repertoires in COVID-19. Profiled with immunoSEQ multiplex PCR; TCRdb holds only in-frame clones, not every one. The sample consists of a few hundred thousand clones, roughly 87% of them appearing once. Sequenced: peripheral blood. The receptors were sampled from a woman between 40 and 50 years old who had recovered from COVID-19.

This clone was recorded only once. V is TRBV5-4 and J is TRBJ1-2; 7 bases agree with TRBD1. The germline CDR1 and CDR2 sequences are SGHNT and YYREEE (reference sequence). CDR3 length equals 16 residues. Trimming cost V 0 bases and J 1 base; bases outside gene matches: 6. The CDR3 bases are TGTGCCAGCAGCTTGGGTGGGACAGACGGTAACTATGGCTACACCTTC. Protein product: CASSLGGTDGNYGYTF.

The chain has TRBV5-4 and TRBJ2-7; possibly TRBD1 for D (5 bases). Germline lookup yields CDR1 SGHNT and CDR2 YYREEE (reference sequence). This CDR3 has 14 residues. The V end lost 1 base, the J end lost 2 bases, and 10 bases lay between the germline ends. For the CDR3, the DNA is TGTGCCAGCAGCTTGCGGGCAGGGCCCTACGAGCAGTACTTC. It translates to CASSLRAGPYEQYF.

The V call is TRBV4-1, the J call TRBJ1-1; D is perhaps TRBD1 (6 bases). The CDR3 has 17 amino acids. V was clipped by 1 base and J by 1 base, with 16 bases between them. Germline CDR1 MGHRA, CDR2 YSYEKL. CDR3: CASSQGRGGGRNTEAFF. The CDR3 DNA follows: TGCGCCAGCAGCCAAGGTAGGGGCGGGGGCCGGAACACTGAAGCTTTCTTT.

The chain is built from TRBV6-1 and TRBJ2-1, with TRBD1 identical over 10 bases. Losses at the gene ends were 5 bases for V and 2 bases for J; bases not matched to a gene: 3. Germline V lookup: CDR1 MNHNS, CDR2 SASEGT. The CDR3 is 15 amino acids. The CDR3 nucleotides read TGTGCCAGCAGTACCGGGACAGGGGCCTACAATGAGCAGTTCTTC. This encodes CASSTGTGAYNEQFF.

The chain employs TRBV28 and TRBJ1-1; 7 bases agree with TRBD1. Per the germline V gene, CDR1 is MDHEN and CDR2 is SYDVKM. This CDR3 region has 14 residues. V dropped 6 bases and J dropped 7; count of bases not matched to a gene: 11. For the CDR3, the DNA is TGTGCCAGCAGCAACCAGGGGGGTATTGGTGAAGCTTTCTTT. Protein: CASSNQGGIGEAFF.

The V call is TRBV5-1, the J call TRBJ2-1, with 12 bases lining up with TRBD2. Per germline, CDR1 SGHRS and CDR2 YFSETQ. J gave up 4 bases and V 0 bases, and 2 bases lay outside the gene matches. This CDR3 contains 16 residues. CDR3 sequence reads: CASSLEGLAGYNEQFF. The CDR3 DNA reads TGCGCCAGCAGCTTGGAGGGACTAGCGGGTTACAATGAGCAGTTCTTC.

CDR3 loop: CASSLSNLRGLEQYV. The DNA of the CDR3 is TGTGCCAGCAGCTTAAGTAACCTAAGAGGTCTCGAGCAGTACGTC. This chain links TRBV5-8 with TRBJ2-7, with D unclear. The CDR3 is 15 amino acids. The germline V gene encodes CDR1 SGHTS and CDR2 YDEGEE. Trimming took off 2 bases at V and 6 bases at J, with 18 bases between the two ends.

The V call is TRBV10-2, the J call TRBJ2-7; D perhaps matches TRBD1 (6 bases). There are 12 residues in the CDR3. CDR1 is WSHSY, CDR2 SAAADI, per germline. V gave up 6 bases and J gave up 4 bases, with 10 bases separating them. The CDR3 nucleotides are TGCGCCAGCAGAGGGACAAGTTACGAGCAGTACTTC. This codes for CASRGTSYEQYF.

The chain uses TRBV7-6 and TRBJ1-3; weak D call: TRBD1 (6 bases). CDR1 and CDR2 from the germline V gene are SGHVS and FNYEAQ. V gave up 0 bases and J gave up 8 bases, with 14 bases separating them. This CDR3 spans 15 amino acids. CDR3 region: CASSLAGGGDDTIYF. The CDR3 DNA sequence: TGTGCCAGCAGCTTAGCGGGTGGGGGCGACGACACCATATATTTT.

The chain recombines TRBV5-1 with TRBJ2-3; D possibly corresponds to TRBD2 (5 bases). Between the trimmed V and J ends, which lost 0 bases and 4 bases, there was a span of 12 bases. The length of the CDR3 is 15 residues. Germline assignment: CDR1 SGHRS and CDR2 YFSETQ. Here the CDR3 DNA reads TGCGCCAGCAGCTTGGGCTTCGGAGGCGCAGATACGCAGTATTTT. Amino acid sequence: CASSLGFGGADTQYF.

The V and J genes are TRBV9 and TRBJ1-6; maybe TRBD1 (5 bases). This CDR3 has 15 residues. In germline, CDR1 is SGDLS, CDR2 YYNGEE. V was trimmed by 3 bases and J by 1 base, leaving 8 bases between them. This chain's CDR3 is CASSARQSYNSPLHF. CDR3 sequence (DNA): TGTGCCAGCAGCGCCAGACAGTCCTATAATTCACCCCTCCACTTT.

The CDR3 sequence: CASSYSRSSSTDTQYF. CDR3 nucleotide sequence: TGTGCCAGCAGTTACAGCAGGTCGAGTAGCACAGATACGCAGTATTTT. J is TRBJ2-3 and V is TRBV6-2 or TRBV6-3; D unresolved. The CDR3 loop spans 16 amino acids. Trimming took 2 bases from V and 0 from J, leaving 12 bases between them. Germline V gives CDR1 MNHEY, CDR2 SVGEGT.

J is TRBJ1-2 and V is TRBV15; D might be TRBD1 (6 bases). Deletions cut 0 bases from V and 5 bases from J, with 13 bases between. Germline CDR1 and CDR2: LNHNV and YYDKDF (reference sequence). This CDR3 contains 15 residues. The CDR3 nucleotides read TGTGCCACCAGCAGAGAACTACAGGGAAGATATGGCTACACCTTC. This codes for CATSRELQGRYGYTF.

This chain connects TRBV3-1 (or the pseudogene TRBV3-2) to TRBJ2-1; 14 bases align to TRBD2. Per the germline V gene, CDR1 is LGHDT and CDR2 is YNNKEL (reference sequence). V shed 3 bases and J 9 bases; nucleotides not matched to a gene: 4. The CDR3 loop spans 15 amino acids. DNA for the CDR3: TGTGCCAGCAGCCAGGGACTAGCGGGAGTTATTGAGCAGTTCTTC. Its protein is CASSQGLAGVIEQFF.

This clone was detected a few times. This rearrangement joins TRBV7-7 to TRBJ2-1; the match to TRBD2 covers 12 bases. The CDR3 has 15 residues. Germline loops: CDR1 SSHAT, CDR2 FNYEAQ (reference sequence). The V segment lost 6 bases and the J segment 4 bases; nucleotides outside the gene matches: 4. The DNA of the CDR3 is TGTGCCAGCAGTATTGGACTAGCGGGGTACAATGAGCAGTTCTTC. It is translated as CASSIGLAGYNEQFF.

The gene calls are TRBV28 and TRBJ1-5, with a weak D call TRBD1 (6 bases). V lost 7 bases and J lost 5, with 18 bases in between. Per germline, CDR1 MDHEN and CDR2 SYDVKM. CDR3 length: 15 amino acids. Here the CDR3 reads CASTQFGGAHQPQHF. CDR3 in DNA: TGTGCCAGCACCCAATTCGGGGGGGCCCATCAGCCCCAGCATTTT.

The rearrangement uses TRBV27 and TRBJ1-2, with 8 bases aligning to TRBD1. There are 16 residues in the CDR3. V lost 6 bases and J lost 6; bases outside the gene matches: 15. The germline gives CDR1 MNHEY, CDR2 SMNVEV (reference sequence). The CDR3 loop reads CASSRAPQGARDGYTF. CDR3 sequence (DNA): TGTGCCAGCAGCCGGGCTCCCCAGGGGGCGCGAGATGGCTACACCTTC.

The chain joins TRBV5-1 to TRBJ2-5; 8 bases fit TRBD1. V lost 4 bases to trimming and J lost 4 bases; unmatched junction nucleotides: 9. This CDR3 has 15 amino acids. Germline CDR1 SGHRS, CDR2 YFSETQ. CDR3 protein: CASSIGQGMVETQYF. CDR3 nucleotides: TGCGCCAGCAGCATAGGACAGGGTATGGTAGAGACCCAGTACTTC. The variable domain in full, with the rest retrieved from reference TRBV5-1 and TRBJ2-5, is KAGVTQTPRYLIKTRGQQVTLSCSPISGHRSVSWYQQTPGQGLQFLFEYFSETQRNKGNFPGRFSGRQFSNSRSEMNVSTLELGDSALYLCASSIGQGMVETQYFGPGTRLLVL.

This clone appeared a single time. The chain couples TRBV12-3 or TRBV12-4 to TRBJ1-3; TRBD1 aligns across 9 bases. This CDR3 is 13 amino acids long. Trimming at V came to 5 bases and at J to 6 bases, leaving 2 bases not matched to a gene. CDR3 DNA: TGTGCCAGCAGTCGGACAGGGGTAAACACCATATATTTT. Translation gives CASSRTGVNTIYF.

The V call is TRBV2, the J call TRBJ2-7; D might be TRBD1 (5 bases). CDR3 length: 13 residues. The V gene lost 7 bases and the J gene lost 4 bases, with 14 bases spanning the gap. Germline CDR1 reads SNHLY; CDR2 reads FYNNEI. CDR3 protein: CASKIARGYEQYV. In nucleotides, the CDR3 is TGTGCCAGCAAAATCGCAAGGGGATACGAGCAGTACGTC.

The chain has TRBV10-3 and TRBJ1-2, with no clear D. The CDR3 is made up of 15 amino acids. Germline assignment: CDR1 ENHRY and CDR2 SYGVKD. Deletions cut 4 bases from V and 1 base from J, with 13 bases between. The CDR3 region is CAISAERLLNYGYTF. The CDR3 DNA sequence: TGTGCCATCAGTGCGGAACGACTTCTTAACTATGGCTACACCTTC.

The V and J genes are TRBV18 and TRBJ1-1; D is perhaps TRBD1 (5 bases). The CDR3 length is 14 residues. CDR1 KGHSH and CDR2 LQKENI come from the germline V gene. Trimming removed 3 bases at V and 1 base at J, with 9 bases between. CDR3 in DNA: TGTGCCAGCTCACCGGAAACAGGGAACACTGAAGCTTTCTTT. It specifies CASSPETGNTEAFF.